The TCR beta chain described here comes from a study of identical twins. This clonotype was recorded a few times. Its target is not known. Healthy Caucasian donors formed the entire cohort. Study-level results: The abundant beta clonotypes from cord blood had fewer insertions, and memory repertoires had none of this. Twins shared out-of-frame alpha sequences with excess low generation probability.

Carrying unique molecular identifiers, the cDNA also gained a universal primer site through template switching. TCRdb itself ran the 5' RACE reads through MiXCR, one entry per CDR3 protein. The repertoire includes 1.5 million to 2 million distinct CDR3 sequences, about 30% of them detected once, and 0.27% sits in the top ten. Sequencing was done on a sample of cord blood. This TCR was recovered from a newborn girl in good health.

The CDR3 DNA reads as TGTGCCAGCACCTCGACAGGAAAAGGCTACGAGCAGTACTTC. It is translated as CASTSTGKGYEQYF. The chain couples TRBV28 to TRBJ2-7, with D possibly being TRBD1 (6 bases). Trimming removed 7 bases from V and 3 bases from J, with 16 bases in between. The CDR3 totals 14 residues. Per germline, CDR1 MDHEN and CDR2 SYDVKM.